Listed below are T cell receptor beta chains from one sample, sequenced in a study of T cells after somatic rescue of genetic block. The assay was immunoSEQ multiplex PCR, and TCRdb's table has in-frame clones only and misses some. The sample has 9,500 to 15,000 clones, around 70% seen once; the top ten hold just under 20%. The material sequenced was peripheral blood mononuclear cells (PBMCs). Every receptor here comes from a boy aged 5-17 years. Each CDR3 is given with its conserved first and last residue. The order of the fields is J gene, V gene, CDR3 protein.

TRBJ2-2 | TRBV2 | CASRSGTGGTGELFF
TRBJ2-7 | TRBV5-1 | CASSLTSGGPYEQYF
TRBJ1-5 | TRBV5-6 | CASSLGQVSNQPQHF
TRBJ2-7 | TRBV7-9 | CASSGGEVTYEQYF
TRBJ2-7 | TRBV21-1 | CASSQSGGVTYEQYF
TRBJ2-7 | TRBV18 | CAGGRTGNEQYF
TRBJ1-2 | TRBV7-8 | CASSLVQDRGYGYTF
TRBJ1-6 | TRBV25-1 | CAASGVIRNSPLHF
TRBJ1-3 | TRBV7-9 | CASSSLPGGRNTIYF
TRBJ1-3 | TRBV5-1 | CASSPFPGFSGNTIYF
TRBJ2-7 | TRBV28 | CASISGTKATYEQYF
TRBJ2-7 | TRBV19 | CASGTGVYEQYF
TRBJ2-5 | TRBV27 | CASSLSEWNQETQYF
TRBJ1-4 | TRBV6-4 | CASSDSSEKLFF
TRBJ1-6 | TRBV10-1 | CASSAGVGSPLHF
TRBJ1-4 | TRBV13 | CASSPRRGPTNEKLFF
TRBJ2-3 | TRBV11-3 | CASSLAATDTQYF
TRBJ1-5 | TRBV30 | CAWSGTGPGQPQHF
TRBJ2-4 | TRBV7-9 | CASSSWTPAKNIQYF
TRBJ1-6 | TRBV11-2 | CASSLDGRLGGPLHF
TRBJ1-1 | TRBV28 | CASSLLGGAVAFF
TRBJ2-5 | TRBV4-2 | CASSQGLVAQETQYF
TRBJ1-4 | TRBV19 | CASTRAYGEKLFF
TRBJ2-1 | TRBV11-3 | CASSFSEPLGRAYNEQFF
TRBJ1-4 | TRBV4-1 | CASSPPKDRDEKLFF
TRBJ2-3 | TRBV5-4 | CASSPGQDLYTQYF
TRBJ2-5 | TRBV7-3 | CASSFFVGTGASPGTQYF
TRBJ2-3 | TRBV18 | CASSPHPRGDTQYF
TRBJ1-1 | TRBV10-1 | CASSAWTGLNTEAFF